The 8 T cell receptor beta chains below were found in one sample sequenced in a study of T cell repertoires in cytomegalovirus infection. MiXCR was run by TCRdb on the reads, yielding one entry per CDR3 protein. The data show a few hundred thousand distinct CDR3 sequences, approximately 40% seen once. No antigens are known for them. The source material was cultured PBMCs, sampled from culture after CMV antigen stimulation. These receptors were collected from a human donor in good health (CMV status not recorded). Some clones in this sample may be carry-over from other donors' samples.

The gene calls are TRBV7-8 and TRBJ1-1; D is unclear. CDR1 and CDR2 from the germline V gene are SGHVS and FQNEAQ. There are 15 residues in the CDR3. V dropped 1 base and J dropped 1 base, with 10 bases sitting between them. The CDR3 nucleotides are TGTGCCAGCAGCTTAGGAGCAAGGTGGAACACTGAAGCTTTCTTT. It encodes CASSLGARWNTEAFF.

This clonotype has more than one count but fewer than ten. The rearrangement uses TRBV7-2 and TRBJ2-2, with 11 bases aligning to TRBD2. V shed 3 bases, J shed 8 bases, and the junction held 11 bases outside the gene matches. Germline V gene lookup returns CDR1 SGHTA and CDR2 FQGNSA. This CDR3 contains 17 residues. CDR3 protein: CASSLERLAGRAGELFF. The CDR3 DNA is TGTGCCAGCAGCTTGGAAAGACTAGCGGGACGGGCTGGGGAGCTGTTTTTT.

The chain carries TRBV20-1 and TRBJ1-1; D gene ambiguous. This CDR3 comprises 12 residues. The germline V gene has CDR1 DFQATT and CDR2 SNEGSKA (reference sequence). With 5 bases removed from V and 7 bases from J, the gap between germline ends came to 14 bases. For the CDR3, the DNA is TGCAGTGCTCCCTCCCGGGGTAATGAAGCTTTCTTT. It specifies CSAPSRGNEAFF.

The chain combines TRBV27 with TRBJ1-5, with D possibly matching TRBD1 (5 bases). CDR3 size: 13 residues. Germline CDR1 and CDR2: MNHEY and SMNVEV (reference sequence). The V gene lost 9 bases and the J gene lost 3 bases, with 12 bases spanning the gap. The CDR3, as DNA: TGTGCCAGTGGGACTTTCTCCAATCAGCCCCAGCATTTT. Protein: CASGTFSNQPQHF.

The J gene is TRBJ2-5, the V gene TRBV7-9, with 7 positions matching TRBD1. The V and J ends lost 7 bases and 2 bases, in that order; junction bases with no gene match: 4. The germline V gene encodes CDR1 SEHNR and CDR2 FQNEAQ (reference sequence). The CDR3 totals 13 residues. CDR3 amino acids: CASKGTAQETQYF. The CDR3 bases are TGTGCCAGCAAGGGGACAGCGCAAGAGACCCAGTACTTC.

J is TRBJ2-2 and V is TRBV6-1; 12 bases are shared with TRBD2. The V segment lost 5 bases and the J segment 4 bases; nucleotides outside the gene matches: 8. The CDR3 loop spans 17 amino acids. Per germline, CDR1 MNHNS and CDR2 SASEGT. The CDR3 DNA reads as TGTGCCAGCAGTTACCCCTGGACTAGCGGGGTCACCGGGGAGCTGTTTTTT. Encoded protein: CASSYPWTSGVTGELFF.

This clonotype has a handful of counts. The chain links TRBV25-1 to TRBJ2-7; D gene ambiguous. The CDR3 is 14 residues long. Per the germline V gene, CDR1 is MGHDK and CDR2 is SYGVNS. V lost 4 bases, J lost 4 bases, and 14 bases lay in between. The CDR3 DNA sequence: TGTGCCAGCAGTGGTCGGTCATACCCTTACGAGCAGTACTTC. Amino acids: CASSGRSYPYEQYF.

The chain recombines TRBV12-3 or TRBV12-4 with TRBJ2-5; D uncertain. There are 12 residues in the CDR3. The V end was cut by 7 bases, the J end by 5 bases, with 11 bases between. The CDR3 DNA reads TGTGCCAGCACGGTAGATCGGGAGACCCAGTACTTC. As protein: CASTVDRETQYF.